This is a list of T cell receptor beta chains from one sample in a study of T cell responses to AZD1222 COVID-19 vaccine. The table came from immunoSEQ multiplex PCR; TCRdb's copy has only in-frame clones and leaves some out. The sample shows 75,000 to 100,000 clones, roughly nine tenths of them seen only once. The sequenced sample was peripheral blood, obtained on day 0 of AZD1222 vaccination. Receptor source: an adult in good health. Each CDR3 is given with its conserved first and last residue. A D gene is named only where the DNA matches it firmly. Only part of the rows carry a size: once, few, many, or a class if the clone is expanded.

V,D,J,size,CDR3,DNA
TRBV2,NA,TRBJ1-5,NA,CASRVTKNQPQHF,TGTGCCAGCAGGGTAACGAAGAATCAGCCCCAGCATTTT
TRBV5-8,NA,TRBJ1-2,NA,CASGPDRANYGYTF,TGTGCCAGCGGGCCAGATCGGGCTAACTATGGCTACACCTTC
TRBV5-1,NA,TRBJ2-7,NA,CASSLIVDSYEQYF,TGCGCCAGCAGCTTGATCGTGGATAGTTACGAGCAGTACTTC
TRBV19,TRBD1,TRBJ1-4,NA,CASSIPGQGATNEKLFF,TGTGCCAGTAGTATCCCGGGACAGGGGGCAACTAATGAAAAACTGTTTTTT
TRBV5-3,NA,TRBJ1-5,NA,CARSLGAGYDSNQPQHF,TGTGCCAGAAGCTTGGGTGCGGGTTACGATAGCAATCAGCCCCAGCATTTT
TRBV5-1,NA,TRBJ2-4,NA,CASSWTPKVAKNIQYF,TGCGCCAGCAGCTGGACCCCAAAAGTAGCCAAAAACATTCAGTACTTC
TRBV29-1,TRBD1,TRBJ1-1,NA,CSGQGDLNTEAFF,TGCAGCGGTCAGGGGGATCTGAACACTGAAGCTTTCTTT
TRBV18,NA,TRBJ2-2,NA,CASSPRWELNTGELFF,TGTGCCAGCTCACCACGGTGGGAGCTGAACACCGGGGAGCTGTTTTTT
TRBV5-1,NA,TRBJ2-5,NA,CASRSTGGGETQYF,TGCGCCAGCAGATCTACGGGGGGCGGGGAGACCCAGTACTTC
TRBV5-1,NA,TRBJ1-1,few,CASSLVSGLTEAFF,TGCGCCAGCAGCTTGGTGTCAGGGCTCACTGAAGCTTTCTTT
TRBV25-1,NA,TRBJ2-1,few,CASSEPGSYNEQFF,TGTGCCAGCAGTGAGCCGGGCTCCTACAATGAGCAGTTCTTC
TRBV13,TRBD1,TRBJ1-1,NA,CASSSIGTGRTEAFF,TGTGCCAGCAGCTCTATAGGGACAGGGCGCACTGAAGCTTTCTTT
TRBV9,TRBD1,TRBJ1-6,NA,CAPRGRGNSYNSPLHF,TGTGCACCAAGGGGCAGGGGGAACTCCTATAATTCACCCCTCCACTTT
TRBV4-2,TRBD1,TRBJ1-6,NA,CASSLGTANNSPLHF,TGTGCCAGCAGCCTTGGGACAGCGAATAATTCACCCCTCCACTTT
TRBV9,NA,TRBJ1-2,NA,CASSASGVGYGYTF,TGTGCCAGCAGCGCATCAGGAGTCGGCTATGGCTACACCTTC
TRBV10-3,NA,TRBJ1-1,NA,CAPQGRCDMNTEAFF,TGTGCCCCCCAAGGAAGGTGCGACATGAACACTGAAGCTTTCTTT
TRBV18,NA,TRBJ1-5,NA,CASSPNQAFNQPQHF,TGTGCCAGCTCACCAAACCAGGCTTTCAATCAGCCCCAGCATTTT
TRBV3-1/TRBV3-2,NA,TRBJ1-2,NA,CASSQESGRGYTF,TGTGCCAGCAGCCAAGAGTCCGGACGGGGCTACACCTTC
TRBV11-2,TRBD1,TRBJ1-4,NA,CASSTRQGREEKLFF,TGTGCCAGCAGCACTCGACAGGGTAGGGAGGAAAAACTGTTTTTT
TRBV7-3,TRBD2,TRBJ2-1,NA,CASSSSGGPYNEQFF,TGTGCCAGCAGCTCTAGCGGGGGCCCCTACAATGAGCAGTTCTTC
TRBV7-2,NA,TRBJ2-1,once,CASSSSSGHSYNEQFF,TGTGCCAGCAGCTCCTCGTCGGGGCACTCCTACAATGAGCAGTTCTTC
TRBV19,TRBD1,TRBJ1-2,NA,CASTGTGGTGGYTF,TGTGCCAGTACTGGGACAGGGGGGACAGGTGGCTACACCTTC
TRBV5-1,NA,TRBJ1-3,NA,CASSLDPSGNTIYF,TGCGCCAGCAGCTTGGATCCCTCTGGAAACACCATATATTTT
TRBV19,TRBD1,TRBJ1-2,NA,CASSEGTAGYGYTF,TGTGCCAGTAGTGAAGGGACAGCTGGGTACGGCTACACCTTC
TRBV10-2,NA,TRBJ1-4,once,CASRERQAEKLFF,TGCGCCAGCAGAGAGCGACAGGCTGAAAAACTGTTTTTT
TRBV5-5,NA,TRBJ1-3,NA,CASIGQPGSGNTIYF,TGTGCCAGCATCGGACAGCCTGGCTCTGGAAACACCATATATTTT
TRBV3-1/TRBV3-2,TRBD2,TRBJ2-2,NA,CASSQGLAGVTGELFF,TGTGCCAGCAGCCAAGGACTAGCGGGTGTTACCGGGGAGCTGTTTTTT
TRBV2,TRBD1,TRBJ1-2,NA,CASRPDRGRTNYGYTF,TGTGCCAGCAGGCCAGACAGGGGCCGTACTAACTATGGCTACACCTTC
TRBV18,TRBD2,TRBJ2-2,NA,CASSPGTSGNTGELFF,TGTGCCAGCTCACCCGGGACTAGCGGGAACACCGGGGAGCTGTTTTTT
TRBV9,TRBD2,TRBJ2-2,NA,CASSASGGDTGELFF,TGTGCCAGCAGCGCTAGCGGGGGAGACACCGGGGAGCTGTTTTTT
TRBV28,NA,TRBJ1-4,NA,CASSQPQEEKLFF,TGTGCCAGCAGTCAGCCTCAGGAGGAAAAACTGTTTTTT
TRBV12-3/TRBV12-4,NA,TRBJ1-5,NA,CASSPDSNQPQHF,TGTGCCAGCAGCCCGGACAGCAATCAGCCCCAGCATTTT
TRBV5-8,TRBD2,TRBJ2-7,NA,CASSLWEGGEQYF,TGTGCCAGCAGCCTTTGGGAGGGTGGCGAGCAGTACTTC
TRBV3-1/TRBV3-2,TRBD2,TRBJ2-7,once,CASSPRTSGGTQYF,TGTGCCAGCAGCCCGAGGACTAGCGGGGGGACGCAGTACTTC
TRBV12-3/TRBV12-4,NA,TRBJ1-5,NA,CAAGFRNQPQHF,TGTGCCGCAGGGTTTCGTAATCAGCCCCAGCATTTT
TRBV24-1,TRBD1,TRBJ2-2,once,CATRDRVSTGELFF,TGTGCCACCAGGGACAGGGTTAGCACCGGGGAGCTGTTTTTT
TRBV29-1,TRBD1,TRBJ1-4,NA,CSVARQGSTNEKLFF,TGCAGCGTTGCCCGACAGGGCTCAACTAATGAAAAACTGTTTTTT
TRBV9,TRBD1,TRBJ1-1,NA,CASSEQGAREAFF,TGTGCCAGCAGTGAACAGGGGGCGCGTGAAGCTTTCTTT
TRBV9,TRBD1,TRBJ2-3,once,CASSVASRTGYSRAGTDTQYF,TGTGCCAGCAGCGTAGCATCCCGGACAGGGTACTCACGAGCTGGCACAGATACGCAGTATTTT
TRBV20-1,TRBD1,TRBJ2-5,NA,CSASEGGASEETQYF,TGCAGTGCTAGTGAAGGGGGCGCATCGGAAGAGACCCAGTACTTC
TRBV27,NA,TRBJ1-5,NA,CASSLSWSSNQPQHF,TGTGCCAGCAGTTTATCGTGGAGTAGCAATCAGCCCCAGCATTTT
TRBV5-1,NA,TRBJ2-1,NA,CASSLVGPGWNEQFF,TGCGCCAGCAGCTTGGTAGGGCCAGGCTGGAATGAGCAGTTCTTC
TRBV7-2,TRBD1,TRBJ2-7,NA,CASSQQGVLYEQYF,TGTGCCAGCAGCCAACAGGGGGTGCTGTACGAGCAGTACTTC
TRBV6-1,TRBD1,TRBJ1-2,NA,CASSAMLGQSNYGYTF,TGTGCCAGCAGTGCAATGTTGGGACAGTCTAACTATGGCTACACCTTC
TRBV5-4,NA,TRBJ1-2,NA,CASSLAFSQTSNYGYTF,TGTGCCAGCAGCTTGGCTTTTTCCCAGACCTCTAACTATGGCTACACCTTC
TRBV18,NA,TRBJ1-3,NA,CASSDLGISGNTIYF,TGTGCCAGCTCTGACTTAGGGATCTCTGGAAACACCATATATTTT
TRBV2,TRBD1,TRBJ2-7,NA,CASTGHPGQGAVEQYF,TGTGCCAGCACTGGGCACCCCGGACAGGGCGCGGTCGAGCAGTACTTC
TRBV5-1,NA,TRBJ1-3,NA,CASSLGGWGNTIYF,TGCGCCAGCAGCTTGGGAGGATGGGGGAACACCATATATTTT
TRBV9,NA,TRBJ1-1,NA,CASSVGTGTTEAFF,TGTGCCAGCAGCGTAGGCACAGGGACCACTGAAGCTTTCTTT
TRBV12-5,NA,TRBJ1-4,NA,CASGLGLSEGNEKLFF,TGTGCTAGTGGTTTGGGACTCAGCGAAGGTAATGAAAAACTGTTTTTT
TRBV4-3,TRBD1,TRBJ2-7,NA,CASSQGFQGDYEQYF,TGCGCCAGCAGCCAAGGGTTCCAGGGGGATTACGAGCAGTACTTC